This paragraph covers one T cell receptor beta chain sequence. Its antigen specificity is not known. The record has no base qualities; no much larger clone is one base away. TCR CDR3 regions were amplified from genomic DNA by multiplex PCR using the deep immunoSEQ assay. Extracted genomic DNA from each cell subset was spread evenly across all wells of several immunoSEQ 96-well plates, with each plate serving as a replicate. Each replicate PCR for sorted subsets received about 220 ng genomic DNA, equal to roughly 33,000 T cell genomes. Purified libraries were quantified with a Qubit 3.0 fluorometer, sized on a Bioanalyzer 2100, and re-quantified with the KAPA Library Quantification kit. Every immunoSEQ 96-well plate was sequenced on a separate single-read 150-cycle Illumina NextSeq 550 flow cell. Processing in the source paper ran as follows. Because the immunoSEQ output included only junctional sequences and no quality scores, the filtering could not be the same as the filtering used for full-length reads. To assign V/J genes and CDR3, sequences were annotated using PyIR, a Python wrapper for IgBLAST v1.9, with IMGT germline references. Reads were filtered out if the reads had weak V/J assignments (E-value above 1e-6), no CDR3, stop codons, out-of-frame junctions, or ambiguous translated residues. V3J clonotypes were defined by identical inferred V gene, J gene, and CDR3 amino acid sequence. To compute the percentage overlap between repertoires, the number of shared unique clonotypes was divided by the size of the smaller repertoire. Richness of each repertoire was evaluated using RTK rarefaction, the Chao1 estimator, and Recon v2.1 estimates of unobserved clonotypes. Generation probabilities were computed with OLGA for all TCRbeta clonotypes obtained by the gDNA method from several donors. TCRdb took this table from immuneACCESS and kept in-frame rearrangements with V and J called. Such tables lack part of the clones; where checked against another copy, unresolved V genes explain under half of the gap, and the rest is unexplained. V and J calls and clone size are copied from that table; D and trimming were computed from the DNA. A total of more than 900,000 clones appear in this sample, around 82% of them only once. The top ten hold 0.6% to 0.7% of the sample.

These data are taken from a study of shared clonotypes between healthy human individuals (dated by TCRdb to the early 2020s). Broadly, across the study: The cohort comprised two women and a few men aged 18 to 49 years. Libraries were prepared and TCR repertoires were sequenced by different laboratories using diverse techniques, in order to increase sequencing depth and limit assay-specific biases. Leukapheresis yielded between about 0.85 and 10 billion PBMCs per donor. The study deeply sequenced blood TCR repertoires of roughly five healthy adults to estimate repertoire size and the extent of clonotype sharing between individuals. Per donor, three plates each were used for CD4 naive and CD4 memory, two for CD8 naive, and one for CD8 memory.

The CDR3 has 13 amino acids, counting the end cysteine and phenylalanine. Only CDR3 DNA remains: 39 bases, in frame from the first base. CDR1 and CDR2 are drawn from the germline V gene: SGHTA, FQGNSA. Cut back by 3 bases and 7 bases, the V and J ends lie 13 bases apart. Here is what the overall study found, with its caveats: Based on pairwise subsampling, the degree of clonotype sharing among donors was expected to be affected by sequencing depth. The genetic and exposure-history diversity represented was limited by the small number of donors. When a few donors were compared, the shared fraction of clonotypes was about 5.2% for naive CD4, 3.5% to 4% for naive CD8, more than 2% for memory CD4, and roughly 0.4% for memory CD8. Naive subsets generally had larger estimated clonotype richness than memory subsets. Compared with non-shared clonotypes, clonotypes shared by all four sorted-subset donors had higher generation probabilities. Sampling was limited to blood, and TCR repertoires in tissue likely differ from TCR repertoires in blood. Rarefaction of sorted-subset datasets indicated incomplete sequencing despite the large sequencing depth.

The donors were healthy, HIV-negative adults who had no recently reported acute infections or vaccinations. Every donor was a Caucasian adult residing in Nashville, Tennessee, USA. Magnetic negative selection was used to enrich CD4+ T cells, after which naive cells were positively selected on CD45RA and the negative fraction became the memory subset. Blood was obtained by leukapheresis, after which PBMCs were separated by Ficoll-Histopaque density gradient centrifugation and cryopreserved in liquid nitrogen vapor phase. Analytical flow cytometry was used to check the purity and quantity of every magnetically sorted T cell population. Genomic DNA was isolated from each sorted fraction and quantified by UV absorbance on a Nanodrop 2000c.

The V gene is TRBV7-2 and the J gene is TRBJ2-7; too little of a D gene remains to name it. The sequenced material came from memory CD4+ T cells from PBMCs. Explained via the paper, the cell subset or site label denotes: CD45RA-negative fraction. This receptor was identified in a man aged 18 to 30 in good health. Some clones in this sample may be carry-over from other donors' samples. In nucleotide form, the sequence is TGTGCCAGCAGCTTTGTTCGAGGCTCGGAGCAGTACTTC. It encodes CASSFVRGSEQYF. The variable domain in full, with residues beyond the CDR3 obtained from the reference TRBV7-2 and TRBJ2-7 genes, is GAGVSQSPSNKVTEKGKDVELRCDPISGHTALYWYRQSLGQGLEFLIYFQGNSAPDKSGLPSDRFSAERTGGSVSTLTIQRTQQEDSAVYLCASSFVRGSEQYFGPGTRLTVT.